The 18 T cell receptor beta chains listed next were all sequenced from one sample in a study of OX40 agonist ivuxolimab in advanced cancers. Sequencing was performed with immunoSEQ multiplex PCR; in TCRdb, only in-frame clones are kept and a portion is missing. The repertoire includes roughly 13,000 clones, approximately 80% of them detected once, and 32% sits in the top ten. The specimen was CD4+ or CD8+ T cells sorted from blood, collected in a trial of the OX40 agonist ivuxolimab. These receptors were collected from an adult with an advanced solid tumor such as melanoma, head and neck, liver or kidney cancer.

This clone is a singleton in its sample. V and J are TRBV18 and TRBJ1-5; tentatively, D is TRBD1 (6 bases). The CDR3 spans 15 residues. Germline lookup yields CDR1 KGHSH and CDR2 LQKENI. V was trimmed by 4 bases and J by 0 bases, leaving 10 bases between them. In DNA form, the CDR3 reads TGTGCCAGCTCACACGGACAGCTTAGCAATCAGCCCCAGCATTTT. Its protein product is CASSHGQLSNQPQHF.

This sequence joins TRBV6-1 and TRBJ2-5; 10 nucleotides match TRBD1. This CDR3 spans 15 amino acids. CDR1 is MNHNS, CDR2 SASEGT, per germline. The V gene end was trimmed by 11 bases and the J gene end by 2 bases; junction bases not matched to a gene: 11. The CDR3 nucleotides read TGTGCCGCAGCGGCGGGACAGGGGTGGCAAGAGACCCAGTACTTC. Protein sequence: CAAAAGQGWQETQYF.

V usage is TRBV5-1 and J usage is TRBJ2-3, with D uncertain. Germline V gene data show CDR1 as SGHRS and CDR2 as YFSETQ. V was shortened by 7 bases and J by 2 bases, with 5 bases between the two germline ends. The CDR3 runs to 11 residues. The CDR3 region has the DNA TGCGCCAGCGGAGACACAGATACGCAGTATTTT. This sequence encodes CASGDTDTQYF. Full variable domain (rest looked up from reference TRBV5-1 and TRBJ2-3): KAGVTQTPRYLIKTRGQQVTLSCSPISGHRSVSWYQQTPGQGLQFLFEYFSETQRNKGNFPGRFSGRQFSNSRSEMNVSTLELGDSALYLCASGDTDTQYFGPGTRLTVL.

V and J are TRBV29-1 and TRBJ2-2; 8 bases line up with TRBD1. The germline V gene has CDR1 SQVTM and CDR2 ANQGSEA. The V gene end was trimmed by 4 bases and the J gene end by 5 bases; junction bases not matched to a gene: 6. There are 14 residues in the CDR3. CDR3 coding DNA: TGCAGCGTTGCTCGGACAGGGCCGACCGGGGAGCTGTTTTTT. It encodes CSVARTGPTGELFF.

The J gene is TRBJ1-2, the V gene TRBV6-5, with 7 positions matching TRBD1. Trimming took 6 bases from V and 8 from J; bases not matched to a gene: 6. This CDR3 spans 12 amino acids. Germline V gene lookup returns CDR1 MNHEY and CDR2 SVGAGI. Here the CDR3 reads CASRGQGGGYTF. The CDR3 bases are TGTGCCAGCAGGGGGCAGGGGGGCGGCTACACCTTC.

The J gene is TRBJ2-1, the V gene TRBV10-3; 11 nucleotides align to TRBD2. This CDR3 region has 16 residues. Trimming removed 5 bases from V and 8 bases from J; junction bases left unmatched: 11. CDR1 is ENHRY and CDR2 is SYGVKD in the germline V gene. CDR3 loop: CAISRGGLAELDEQFF. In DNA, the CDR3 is TGTGCCATCAGTCGAGGGGGACTAGCGGAACTGGATGAGCAGTTCTTC.

This CDR3 reads CASSDAGASGRPNEQFF. Here the CDR3 DNA reads TGTGCCAGCAGCGACGCAGGGGCTAGCGGGAGGCCCAATGAGCAGTTCTTC. This sequence joins TRBV9 and TRBJ2-1; 11 nucleotides line up with TRBD2. V was clipped by 3 bases and J by 6 bases; unmatched bases: 11. Germline V gene data show CDR1 as SGDLS and CDR2 as YYNGEE. The CDR3 extends over 17 amino acids.

CDR3 nucleotides: TGTGCCAGCAGTGAACGACTAGCGGGAGCAGAGACCCAGTACTTC. It encodes CASSERLAGAETQYF. This rearrangement joins TRBV2 to TRBJ2-5; 12 bases are a match to TRBD2. The CDR3 is made up of 15 amino acids. Germline V gene sequence: CDR1 SNHLY, CDR2 FYNNEI. The junction had 2 bases not matched to a gene; V was cut back by 2 bases and J by 4 bases.

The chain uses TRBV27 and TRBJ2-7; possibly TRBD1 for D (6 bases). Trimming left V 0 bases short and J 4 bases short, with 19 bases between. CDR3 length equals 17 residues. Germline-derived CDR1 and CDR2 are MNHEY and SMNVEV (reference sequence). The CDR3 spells CASSLSGVIERGYEQYF. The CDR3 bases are TGTGCCAGCAGTTTATCAGGGGTCATCGAGAGGGGGTACGAGCAGTACTTC.

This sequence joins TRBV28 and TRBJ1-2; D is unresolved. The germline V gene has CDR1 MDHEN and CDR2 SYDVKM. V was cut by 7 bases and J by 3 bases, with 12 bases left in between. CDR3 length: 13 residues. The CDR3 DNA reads TGTGCCAGCACCCCCCCCGGCTACTATGGCTACACCTTC. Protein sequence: CASTPPGYYGYTF.

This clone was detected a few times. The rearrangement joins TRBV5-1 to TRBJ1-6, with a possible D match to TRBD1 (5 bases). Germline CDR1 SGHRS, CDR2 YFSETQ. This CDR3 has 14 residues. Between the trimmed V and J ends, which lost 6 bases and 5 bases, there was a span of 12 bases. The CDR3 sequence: CASKQEGDNSPLHF. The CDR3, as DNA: TGCGCCAGCAAACAGGAAGGGGATAATTCACCCCTCCACTTT.

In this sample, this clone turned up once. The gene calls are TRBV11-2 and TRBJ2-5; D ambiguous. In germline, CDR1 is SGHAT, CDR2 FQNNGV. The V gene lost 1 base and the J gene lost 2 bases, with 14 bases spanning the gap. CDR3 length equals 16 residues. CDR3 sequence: CASSLAGRHPQETQYF. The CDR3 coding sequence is TGTGCCAGCAGCTTAGCCGGCCGACACCCACAAGAGACCCAGTACTTC.

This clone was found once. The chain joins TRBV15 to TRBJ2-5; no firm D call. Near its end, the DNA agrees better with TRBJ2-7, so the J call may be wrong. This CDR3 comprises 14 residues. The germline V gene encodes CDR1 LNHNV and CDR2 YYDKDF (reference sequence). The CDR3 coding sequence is TGTGCCACCAGCAGAGATCTGGGGATCTACGAGCAGTACTTC. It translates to CATSRDLGIYEQYF.

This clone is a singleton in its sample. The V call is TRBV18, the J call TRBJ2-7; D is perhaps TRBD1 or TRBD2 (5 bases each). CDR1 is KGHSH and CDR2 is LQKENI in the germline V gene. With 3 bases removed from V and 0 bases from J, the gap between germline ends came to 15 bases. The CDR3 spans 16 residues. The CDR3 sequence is CASSPWDGEPSYEQYF. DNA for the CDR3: TGTGCCAGCTCACCGTGGGACGGAGAGCCCTCCTACGAGCAGTACTTC.

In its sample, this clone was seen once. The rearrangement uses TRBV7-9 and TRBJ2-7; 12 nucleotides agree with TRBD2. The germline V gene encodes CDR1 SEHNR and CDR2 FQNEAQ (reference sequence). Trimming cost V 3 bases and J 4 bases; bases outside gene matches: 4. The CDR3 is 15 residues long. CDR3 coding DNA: TGTGCCAGCAGCTTTGGACTAGCGGGACCATACGAGCAGTACTTC. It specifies CASSFGLAGPYEQYF. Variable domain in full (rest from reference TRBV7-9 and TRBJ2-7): DTGVSQNPRHKITKRGQNVTFRCDPISEHNRLYWYRQTLGQGPEFLTYFQNEAQLEKSRLLSDRFSAERPKGSFSTLEIQRTEQGDSAMYLCASSFGLAGPYEQYFGPGTRLTVT.

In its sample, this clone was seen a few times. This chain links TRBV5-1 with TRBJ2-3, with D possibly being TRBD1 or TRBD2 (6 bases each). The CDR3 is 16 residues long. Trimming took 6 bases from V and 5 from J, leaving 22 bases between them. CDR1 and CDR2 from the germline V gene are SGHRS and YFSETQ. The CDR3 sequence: CASNNVGGAGLDTQYF. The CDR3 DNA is TGCGCCAGCAACAACGTGGGGGGCGCGGGTCTAGATACGCAGTATTTT. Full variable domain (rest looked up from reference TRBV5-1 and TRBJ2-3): KAGVTQTPRYLIKTRGQQVTLSCSPISGHRSVSWYQQTPGQGLQFLFEYFSETQRNKGNFPGRFSGRQFSNSRSEMNVSTLELGDSALYLCASNNVGGAGLDTQYFGPGTRLTVL.

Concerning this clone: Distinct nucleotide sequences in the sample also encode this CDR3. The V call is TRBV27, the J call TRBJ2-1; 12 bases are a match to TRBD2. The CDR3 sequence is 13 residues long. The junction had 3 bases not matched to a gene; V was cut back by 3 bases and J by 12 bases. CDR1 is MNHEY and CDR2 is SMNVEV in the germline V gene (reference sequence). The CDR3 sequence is CASSFTLAGGQFF. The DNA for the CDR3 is TGTGCCAGCAGTTTCACACTAGCGGGAGGGCAGTTCTTC.

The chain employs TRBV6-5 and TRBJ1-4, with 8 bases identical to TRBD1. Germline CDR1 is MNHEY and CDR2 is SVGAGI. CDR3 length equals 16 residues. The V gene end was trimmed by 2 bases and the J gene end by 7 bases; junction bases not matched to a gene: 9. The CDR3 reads CASSYKPQGAIEKLFF. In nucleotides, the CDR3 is TGTGCCAGCAGTTACAAACCTCAGGGGGCGATTGAAAAACTGTTTTTT.